This is a list of T cell receptor beta chains from one sample in a study of STAT5B mutations in CD4+ large granular lymphocyte leukemia. Profiled with immunoSEQ multiplex PCR; TCRdb holds only in-frame clones, not every one. The profile covers about 30,000 clones, with roughly 77% appearing a single time and approximately 3% taken by the ten largest. Sequencing input: CD4+ T cells from blood buffy coats. The source of these receptors is a human donor in good health. The CDR3 runs from the conserved cysteine through the conserved F or W. Fields, in order: V gene, clone size, D gene, J gene, CDR3 DNA, CDR3 protein. D genes are given only for firm matches. Only some rows state a clone size, as once, few, many or a class for expanded clones.

TRBV6-1	.	TRBD1	TRBJ2-7	TGTGCCAGCAGTCTGGGGACAGATATCTACGAGCAGTACTTC	CASSLGTDIYEQYF
TRBV28	.	TRBD2	TRBJ2-5	TGTGCCAGCAGCCCTCCTAGCGGGAGGAGGAACCTTGGGACCCAGTACTTC	CASSPPSGRRNLGTQYF
TRBV7-2	.	TRBD1	TRBJ1-2	TGTGCCAGCAGCTCCCAACAGGGGGCGCACTATGGCTACACCTTC	CASSSQQGAHYGYTF
TRBV19	once	TRBD1	TRBJ1-5	TGTGCCAGTAGTATCTCGGGACAGTACAATCAGCCCCAGCATTTT	CASSISGQYNQPQHF
TRBV6-1	.	.	TRBJ2-5	TGTGCCAGCAGTGAAGCCCCAGGGCGGCTTACGACCCAGTACTTC	CASSEAPGRLTTQYF
TRBV11-1	.	.	TRBJ1-1	TGTGCCAGCAGCTTAGTGGCACCGAGAACTGAAGCTTTCTTT	CASSLVAPRTEAFF
TRBV5-6	.	.	TRBJ2-1	TGTGCCAGCAGCTTTCGGGGCTTCAATGAGCAGTTCTTC	CASSFRGFNEQFF
TRBV5-1	few	.	TRBJ1-1	TGCGCCAGCAGCTTTTTGCAGAACACTGAAGCTTTCTTT	CASSFLQNTEAFF
TRBV5-1	.	.	TRBJ1-6	TGCGCCAGCAGCCCAGACAGGAGAAATTCACCCCTCCACTTT	CASSPDRRNSPLHF
TRBV19	few	.	TRBJ1-5	TGTGCCAGTAGTCCTAGGGGATTAAGTCAGCCCCAGCATTTT	CASSPRGLSQPQHF
TRBV7-2	once	.	TRBJ2-3	TGTGCCAGCAGCTTAGCGGGACCGGGAGATACGCAGTATTTT	CASSLAGPGDTQYF
TRBV7-9	once	TRBD2	TRBJ2-1	TGTGCCAGCAGGAGGCGGGAGTCTAACAATGAGCAGTTCTTC	CASRRRESNNEQFF
TRBV19	.	.	TRBJ2-2	TGTGCCAGTAGGCGCGCACCGAAGACCGGGGAGCTGTTTTTT	CASRRAPKTGELFF
TRBV2	.	TRBD2	TRBJ2-1	TGTGCCAGCAGTAGGGAACTAGCGGGAGGGTACAATGAGCAGTTCTTC	CASSRELAGGYNEQFF
TRBV28	.	TRBD1	TRBJ1-1	TGTGCCAGCAGGAGGACAGGGTTTAAGACTGAAGCTTTCTTT	CASRRTGFKTEAFF
TRBV7-2	few	TRBD2	TRBJ2-1	TGTGCCAGCAGCTTATTTCTTCTAGCGGGAGTTGATGAGCAGTTCTTC	CASSLFLLAGVDEQFF
TRBV7-3	few	.	TRBJ2-5	TGTGCCAGCAGCCGAGGGTCTCACCAAGAGACCCAGTACTTC	CASSRGSHQETQYF
TRBV11-2	.	.	TRBJ1-2	TGTGCCAGCAGCTTAGTAGGTAGCTCTAACTATGGCTACACCTTC	CASSLVGSSNYGYTF
TRBV19	.	TRBD1	TRBJ1-2	TGTGCCAGTAGCGGGGACAGGGGGCGCGTATTCTATGGCTACACCTTC	CASSGDRGRVFYGYTF
TRBV4-3	.	.	TRBJ1-2	TGCGCCAGCAGCCAAGGGGGGACCGCCTATGGCTACACCTTC	CASSQGGTAYGYTF
TRBV7-2	few	.	TRBJ1-5	TGTGCCAGCAGCCTCGAACCCAATCAGCCCCAGCATTTT	CASSLEPNQPQHF
TRBV19	.	.	TRBJ1-4	TGTGCCAGTAGTATTCTCACTAATGAAAAACTGTTTTTT	CASSILTNEKLFF
TRBV7-2	.	.	TRBJ2-7	TGTGCCAGCAGCTCGGGCACTATAGGGCAGTACTTC	CASSSGTIGQYF